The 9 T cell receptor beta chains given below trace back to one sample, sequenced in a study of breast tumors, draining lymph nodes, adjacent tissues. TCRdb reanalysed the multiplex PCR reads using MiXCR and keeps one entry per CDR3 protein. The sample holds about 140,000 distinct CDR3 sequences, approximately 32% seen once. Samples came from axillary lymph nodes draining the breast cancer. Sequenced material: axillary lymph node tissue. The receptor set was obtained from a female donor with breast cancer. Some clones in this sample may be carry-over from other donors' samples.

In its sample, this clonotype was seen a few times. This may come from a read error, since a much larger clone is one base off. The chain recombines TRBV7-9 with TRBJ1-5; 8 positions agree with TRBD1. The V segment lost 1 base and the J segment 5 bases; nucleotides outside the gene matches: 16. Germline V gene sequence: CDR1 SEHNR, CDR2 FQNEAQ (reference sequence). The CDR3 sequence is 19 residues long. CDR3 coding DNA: TGTGCCAGCAGCTTAGGGACCGGGACAGGTATCGGTCGCCATCAGCCCCAGCATTTT. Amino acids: CASSLGTGTGIGRHQPQHF. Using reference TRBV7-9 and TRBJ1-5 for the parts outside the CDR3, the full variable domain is DTGVSQNPRHKITKRGQNVTFRCDPISEHNRLYWYRQTLGQGPEFLTYFQNEAQLEKSRLLSDRFSAERPKGSFSTLEIQRTEQGDSAMYLCASSLGTGTGIGRHQPQHFGDGTRLSIL.

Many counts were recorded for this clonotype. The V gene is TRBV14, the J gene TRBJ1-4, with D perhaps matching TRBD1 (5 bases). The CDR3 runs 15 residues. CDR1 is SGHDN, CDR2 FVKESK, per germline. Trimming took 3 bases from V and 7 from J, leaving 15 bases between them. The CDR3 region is CASSQRRGVGEKLFF. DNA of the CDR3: TGTGCCAGCAGCCAGCGGAGAGGGGTTGGTGAAAAACTGTTTTTT.

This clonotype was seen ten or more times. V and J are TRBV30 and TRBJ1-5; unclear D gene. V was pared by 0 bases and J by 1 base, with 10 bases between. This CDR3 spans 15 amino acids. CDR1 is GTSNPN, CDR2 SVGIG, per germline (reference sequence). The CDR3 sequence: CAWSVDRLSNQPQHF. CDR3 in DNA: TGTGCCTGGAGTGTCGATAGACTCAGCAATCAGCCCCAGCATTTT.

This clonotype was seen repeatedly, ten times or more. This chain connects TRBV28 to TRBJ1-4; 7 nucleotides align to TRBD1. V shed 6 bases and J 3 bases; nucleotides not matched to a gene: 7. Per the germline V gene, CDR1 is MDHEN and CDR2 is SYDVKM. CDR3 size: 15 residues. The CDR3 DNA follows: TGTGCCAGCAGCCAAACAGGGGTGGCTAATGAAAAACTGTTTTTT. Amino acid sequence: CASSQTGVANEKLFF.

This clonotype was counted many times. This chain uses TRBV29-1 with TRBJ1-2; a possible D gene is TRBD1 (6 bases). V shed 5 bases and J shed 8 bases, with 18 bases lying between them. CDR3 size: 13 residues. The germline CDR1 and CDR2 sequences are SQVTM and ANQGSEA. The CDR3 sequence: CSVPDRQKEGYTF. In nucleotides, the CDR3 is TGCAGCGTTCCAGACAGGCAGAAAGAAGGCTACACCTTC.

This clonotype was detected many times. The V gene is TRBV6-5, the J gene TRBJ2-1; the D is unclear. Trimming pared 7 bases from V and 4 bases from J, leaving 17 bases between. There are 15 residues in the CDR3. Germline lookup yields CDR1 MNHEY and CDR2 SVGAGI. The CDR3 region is CASNIGLPLYNEQFF. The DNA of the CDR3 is TGTGCCAGCAACATTGGTCTCCCGCTTTACAATGAGCAGTTCTTC.

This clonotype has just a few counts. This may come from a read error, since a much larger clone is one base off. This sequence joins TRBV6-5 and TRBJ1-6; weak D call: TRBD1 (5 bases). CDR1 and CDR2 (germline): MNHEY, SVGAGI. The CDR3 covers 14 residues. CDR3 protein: CAGRASSYNSPLHF. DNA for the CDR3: TGTGCCGGCAGGGCGAGCTCCTATAATTCACCCCTCCACTTT.

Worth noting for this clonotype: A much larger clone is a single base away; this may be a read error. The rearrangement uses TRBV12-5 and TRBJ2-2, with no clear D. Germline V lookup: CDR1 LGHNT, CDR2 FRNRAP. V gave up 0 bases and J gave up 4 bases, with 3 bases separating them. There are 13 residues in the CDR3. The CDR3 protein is CASGLVSTGELFF. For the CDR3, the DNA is TGTGCTAGTGGTTTGGTGAGCACCGGGGAGCTGTTTTTT. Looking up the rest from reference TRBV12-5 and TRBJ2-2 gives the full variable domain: DARVTQTPRHKVTEMGQEVTMRCQPILGHNTVFWYRQTMMQGLELLAYFRNRAPLDDSGMPKDRFSAEMPDATLATLKIQPSEPRDSAVYFCASGLVSTGELFFGEGSRLTVL.

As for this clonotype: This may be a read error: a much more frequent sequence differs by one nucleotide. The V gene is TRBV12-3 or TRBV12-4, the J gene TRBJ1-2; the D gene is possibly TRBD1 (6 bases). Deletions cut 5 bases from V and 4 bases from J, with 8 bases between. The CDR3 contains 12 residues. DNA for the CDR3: TGTGCCAGCAGTCGGGGGGCCTATGGCTACACCTTC. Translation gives CASSRGAYGYTF.